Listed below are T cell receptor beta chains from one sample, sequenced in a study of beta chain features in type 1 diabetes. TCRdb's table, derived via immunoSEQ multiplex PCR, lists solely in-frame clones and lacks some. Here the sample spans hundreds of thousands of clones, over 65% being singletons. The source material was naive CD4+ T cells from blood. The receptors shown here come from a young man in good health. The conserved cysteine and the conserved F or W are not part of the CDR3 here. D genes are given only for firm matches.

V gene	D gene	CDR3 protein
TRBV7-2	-	ASSDGLTYEQY
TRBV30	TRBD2	AWGPGSSGTTDTQY
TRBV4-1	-	ASSQDGAPSGANVLT
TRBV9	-	ASSVGGTVLT
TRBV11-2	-	ASSLGGHEQY
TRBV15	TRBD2	ATSRTVAGVYYEQY
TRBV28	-	ASTVDLGDFPEQY
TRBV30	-	AWSVQVQETQY
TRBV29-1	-	SVAGQY
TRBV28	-	ASQLGLQETQY
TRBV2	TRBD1	ASSTGQWFEQY
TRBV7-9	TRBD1	ASSKGQQIETQY
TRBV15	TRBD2	ATSRGLAGDTQY
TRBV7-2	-	ASSSFRGGGTDTQY
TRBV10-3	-	ATLDTGSTEAF
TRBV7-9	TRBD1	ASSPRTGILSSGANVLT
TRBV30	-	ASQGERGQETQY
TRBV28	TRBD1	ATRQGASGELF
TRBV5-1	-	ASSLAEGGNTEAF
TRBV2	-	ASSLLETQY
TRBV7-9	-	ASSLALIPDTQY
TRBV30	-	ASTLGVNTGELF
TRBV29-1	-	SELRGETQY
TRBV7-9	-	ASSLVASYEQY
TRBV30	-	AWSYHIRGPQTQY
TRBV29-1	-	SVVTGYNEQF
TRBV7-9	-	ASSPLVGYGYT
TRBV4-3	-	ASSQDVRGGDTQY
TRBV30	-	AWTRDTPNLQY
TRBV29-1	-	SVTSPETQY
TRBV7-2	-	ASSLVGTEQF
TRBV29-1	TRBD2	SGTSGGTDTQY
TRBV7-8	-	ASSPSTSYNEQF
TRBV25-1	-	ASSEGYEQY
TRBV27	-	ASRTYNEQF
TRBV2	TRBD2	ASSEGTSGGY
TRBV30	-	AWSVLAYSYNEQF
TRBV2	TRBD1	ASNGQESSYEQY
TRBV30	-	AWSVGQYYGYT
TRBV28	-	ASHRTDTQY
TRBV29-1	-	SVEISSYEQY
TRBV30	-	AWTFKGLPWNEQF
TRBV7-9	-	ASSLDGNYGYT
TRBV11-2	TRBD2	ASSPLGGRNPRLETQY
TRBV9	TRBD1	ASSPDRGGETQY
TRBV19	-	ASSSDFPYEQY
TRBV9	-	ASSPDVYTEAF
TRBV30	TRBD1	ACPRGTGPF
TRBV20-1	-	SAYGSYGYT
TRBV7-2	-	ASSLFVGELF
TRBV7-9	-	ASSLWAGYEQY
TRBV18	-	ASSSSYSNQPQH
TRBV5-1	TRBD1	ASSRGSGGETQY
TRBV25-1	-	ASSSPVGTGELF
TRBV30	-	AWSLTGVAKNIQY
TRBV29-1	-	SVGEETQY
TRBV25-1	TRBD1	ASSVHGTGIRETQY
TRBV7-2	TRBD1	ASSYRSGTGGGDTQY
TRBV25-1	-	ASSGTAYEQY